These T cell receptor beta chains were read from a single sample in a study of regulatory T cells. Assay used: immunoSEQ multiplex PCR; TCRdb lists only in-frame clones, some missing. This sample yields 10,000 or so clones, of which nearly 85% are seen a single time; approximately 10% belongs to the top ten. The sequenced sample consisted of CD8+ T cells sorted from blood. The receptors were gathered from a person aged 18 to 29 with CD3G deficiency. Each CDR3 is given without its conserved first and last residue.

TRBV7-8	ASSLAAGAYEQY
TRBV7-9	ASSFSGREGNTQY
TRBV11-2	ASSLGGQGYEQY
TRBV5-1	ASSPDGTGLNTEAF
TRBV28	ASSHPLGSYEQY
TRBV19	ASSVNSGGTQY
TRBV6-1	ASSEYRALAEAF
TRBV13	ASSLGLNEQY
TRBV6-1	ASGFWGTEAF
TRBV19	ASSLTGDTEAF
TRBV28	ASSFGLNYEQY
TRBV19	ASSITADGTQY
TRBV28	ASSSPRGSYEQY
TRBV7-9	ASSSTLGTEQETQY
TRBV6-1	ASSPTGEGNYGYT
TRBV7-8	ASSSWEDSSTDTQY
TRBV19	ASSDGVRAF
TRBV25-1	ASSEGFTDTQY
TRBV28	AVSRGNSGYT
TRBV27	ASSPTRNQPQH
TRBV5-1	ASSPGTWWF
TRBV12-5	ASGFGLAKDTQY
TRBV19	ASRTYAGTEDGYT
TRBV7-9	ASSLPDFNTDTQY
TRBV28	ASSLGAGQPQH
TRBV5-1	ASSFEGGFSYNEQF
TRBV13	ASSIGTAGTQY
TRBV13	ASSWGQGYEQY
TRBV27	ASSPRGTYEQY
TRBV14	ASSQRAGGQNEQF
TRBV6-9	ASSVGETEAF
TRBV5-1	ASSLEANGVPSETQY
TRBV6-1	ASSALRGDTEAF
TRBV13	ASSFGRGLNEQF
TRBV6-1	ASSGAGGANVLT
TRBV13	ASSLARSYNEQF
TRBV28	ASSPISDRGHEQY
TRBV13	ASSLGRKETQY
TRBV6-6	ASSYEGTEAF
TRBV7-9	ASSSSGVNTGELF
TRBV5-1	ASSSGGANVLT